The source of this T cell receptor (beta chain) is a study of blood T cell repertoires in COVID-19. Clones were sequenced by immunoSEQ multiplex PCR, and TCRdb holds only the in-frame ones, with some missing. This sample has about 170,000 clones, with just under 85% found just once. The clonotype comes from a woman of 80 years or more with acute or convalescent COVID-19. Sequences were obtained from peripheral blood.

The CDR3 is CASSLDRNTEAFF. For the CDR3, the DNA is TGTGCCAGCAGCCTCGACAGGAACACTGAAGCTTTCTTT. The V gene is TRBV7-2, the J gene TRBJ1-1; tentatively, D is TRBD1 (5 bases). CDR3 length: 13 residues. Germline lookup yields CDR1 SGHTA and CDR2 FQGNSA. With 5 bases removed from V and 1 base from J, the gap between germline ends came to 8 bases.